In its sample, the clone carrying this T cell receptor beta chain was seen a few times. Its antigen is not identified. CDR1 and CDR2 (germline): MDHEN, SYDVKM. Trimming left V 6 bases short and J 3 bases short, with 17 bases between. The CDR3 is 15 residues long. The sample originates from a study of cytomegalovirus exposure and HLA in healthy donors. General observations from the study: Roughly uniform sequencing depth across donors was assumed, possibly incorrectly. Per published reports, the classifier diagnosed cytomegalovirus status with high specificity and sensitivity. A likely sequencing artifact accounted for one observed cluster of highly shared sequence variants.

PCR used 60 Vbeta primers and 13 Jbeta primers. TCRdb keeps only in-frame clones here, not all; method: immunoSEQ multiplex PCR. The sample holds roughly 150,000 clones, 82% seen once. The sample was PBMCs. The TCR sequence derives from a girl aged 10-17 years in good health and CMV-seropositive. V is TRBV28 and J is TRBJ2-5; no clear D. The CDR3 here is CASSSISRVKETQYF. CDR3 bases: TGTGCCAGCAGCTCGATATCCCGGGTAAAAGAGACCCAGTACTTC.